The rows below give T cell receptor beta chains drawn from one sample of a study of T cells after yellow fever vaccination. TCRdb reprocessed the 5' RACE reads via MiXCR and lists one record per CDR3 protein. This sample has roughly 350,000 distinct CDR3 sequences; about 4% occur once, and the top ten carry about 26%. The sequencing used PBMCs, collected 5 days after the yellow fever booster vaccination. Every receptor here comes from a man between 18 and 29 years old who received the YFV17D yellow fever vaccine. Each CDR3 is given with its conserved first and last residue.

v_call cdr3_aa
TRBV29-1 CSVTPGSEQYGYTF
TRBV5-1 CASSLMSQETQYF
TRBV7-3 CASSNNIGLGNEQFF
TRBV20-1 CSARAGTAKNIQYF
TRBV19 CASSPRTGGSIQYF
TRBV10-1 CASSENRGPYEQYF
TRBV27 CASSLWGTGTNEQFF
TRBV19 CASSLLVRGNQPQHF
TRBV20-1 CSARSTGWDNEQFF
TRBV4-2 CASSPRDGYSYEQYF
TRBV7-9 CASTRLTREQYF
TRBV7-3 CASSLINQETQYF
TRBV21-1 CASSKDEGSYEQYF
TRBV18 CASSPETGTGELFF
TRBV27 CASSFKDRRYGEKLFF
TRBV29-1 CSAGQDKETQYF
TRBV7-3 CATRRGQGVDEQFF
TRBV18 CASSDGQGRGAFF
TRBV5-1 CASRPSVVDGYTF
TRBV20-1 CSARRTGLGAEAFF
TRBV29-1 CSAVGGGVATTDTQYF
TRBV7-2 CASSLGPLNIQYF
TRBV27 CASSLGGAGTEAFF
TRBV7-7 CASSQKPRNYRGPGTGELFF
TRBV4-1 CASSQRDRAGNTIYF
TRBV7-3 CASRLKGDPQETQYF
TRBV25-1 CASSEWSAQGRELFF
TRBV7-8 CASSPWTSGGLDEQFF
TRBV9 CASSVDSGWTGELFF
TRBV3-1 CSSSRGTSGTDTQYF
TRBV5-1 CASSWGATETQYF